The rows below give T cell receptor beta chains drawn from one sample of a study of shared clonotypes between healthy human individuals. The table came from immunoSEQ multiplex PCR; TCRdb's copy has only in-frame clones and leaves some out. The sample contains 330,000 or so clones, around two thirds of which appear only once. The sample comprised memory CD4+ T cells sorted from blood. These receptors all stem from a man aged 25 to 40 in good health. CDR3s include the opening cysteine and the closing phenylalanine or tryptophan. A D gene is named only where the DNA matches it firmly. The size of a clone is reported for some rows only, either as once, few or many, or as a class for expanded clones.

>TRBV14|once|TRBJ2-2|.
TGTGCCAGCAGACAAGTGCTAGGAGCCGGGGAGCTGTTTTTT
CASRQVLGAGELFF
>TRBV14|.|TRBJ2-5|TRBD2
TGTGCCAGCAGCCTAGCGGGAGGAGAGACCCAGTACTTC
CASSLAGGETQYF
>TRBV18|.|TRBJ2-1|TRBD2
TGTGCCAGCTCACCACCGTTGGGTAGCGGGACCTACAATGAGCAGTTCTTC
CASSPPLGSGTYNEQFF
>TRBV6-1|.|TRBJ2-3|TRBD2
TGTGCCAGCAAGACTAGCGGGAGGGGGGATACGCAGTATTTT
CASKTSGRGDTQYF
>TRBV28|.|TRBJ1-2|TRBD1
TGTGCCAGCAGTTCCCCTCGGGGACAGGCAGGAGGGAATGGCTACACCTTC
CASSSPRGQAGGNGYTF
>TRBV2|.|TRBJ2-7|.
TGTGCCAGCTCGTTCCGGCAGGGGAGCTCCTACGAGCAGTACTTC
CASSFRQGSSYEQYF
>TRBV18|few|TRBJ1-4|TRBD1
TGTGCCAGCTCAACACAGGGGCCGAATGAAAAACTGTTTTTT
CASSTQGPNEKLFF
>TRBV5-1|.|TRBJ2-5|.
TGCGCCAGCAGCTCAACCGGGGCCGGGGGAGAGACCCAGTACTTC
CASSSTGAGGETQYF
>TRBV6-5|.|TRBJ1-2|.
TGTGCCAGCAGTTACTCTCGCGACTATGGCTACACCTTC
CASSYSRDYGYTF
>TRBV5-1|.|TRBJ1-2|TRBD1
TGCGCCAGCAGCTTGGCCGTTACTGACAGGGGTGGCTACACCTTC
CASSLAVTDRGGYTF
>TRBV5-8|once|TRBJ2-3|.
TGTGCCAGCAGCCATCGACAAACGGGCCGTCGGGATACGCAGTATTTT
CASSHRQTGRRDTQYF
>TRBV5-5|many|TRBJ2-1|.
TGTGCCAGCAGCTCCACAACACCCCTCTCCTACAATGAGCAGTTCTTC
CASSSTTPLSYNEQFF
>TRBV15|.|TRBJ2-7|TRBD2
TGTGCCACCAGCAAGTCAGCGGGGTTGGGCTACGAGCAGTACTTC
CATSKSAGLGYEQYF
>TRBV27|few|TRBJ2-5|.
TGTGCCAGCAGTTTAAATACAGGGGAGGGGACCCAGTACTTC
CASSLNTGEGTQYF
>TRBV6-5|.|TRBJ2-7|TRBD1
TGTGCCAGCATAAAAAGGGACAGGGGAGGGGAGCAGTACTTC
CASIKRDRGGEQYF
>TRBV28|.|TRBJ1-5|.
TGTGCCAGCAGTTTGGGTGGTAGCAATCAGCCCCAGCATTTT
CASSLGGSNQPQHF
>TRBV5-1|.|TRBJ2-3|.
TGCGCCAGCAGCTTGGTCGGAGCTAGCACAGATACGCAGTATTTT
CASSLVGASTDTQYF
>TRBV19|.|TRBJ1-2|.
TGTGCCAGTAGTACTTCCGGGGCAGTTGGCTACACCTTC
CASSTSGAVGYTF
>TRBV7-6|.|TRBJ2-1|.
TGTGCCAGCAGCTTAGGGGTGAGGGGAAGCTCCTACAATGAGCAGTTCTTC
CASSLGVRGSSYNEQFF
>TRBV27|.|TRBJ2-5|.
TGTGCCAGCAGTTTGGCGCCCCAGTACTTC
CASSLAPQYF
>TRBV6-5|many|TRBJ1-5|TRBD1
TGTGCCAGCAGACCGGGACAGGGTTATCAGCCCCAGCATTTT
CASRPGQGYQPQHF
>TRBV28|.|TRBJ2-7|TRBD1
TGTGCCAGCAGTAGTGGACAGGCATACTACGAGCAGTACTTC
CASSSGQAYYEQYF
>TRBV7-8|.|TRBJ2-3|TRBD2
TGTGCCAGCAGCTTATTGGTGACCGGGACTAAAGGCACAGATACGCAGTATTTT
CASSLLVTGTKGTDTQYF
>TRBV2|.|TRBJ1-4|TRBD1
TGTGCCAGCAGTTTACAGGGGACTAATGAAAAACTGTTTTTT
CASSLQGTNEKLFF
>TRBV14|many|TRBJ2-5|TRBD1
TGTGCCAGCAGCCCCCGGGACAGGGGGCCCTTAGAGACCCAGTACTTC
CASSPRDRGPLETQYF
>TRBV5-1|.|TRBJ2-7|.
TGCGCCAGCAGCTTGTCCCCAGGGGGGGTCTACGAGCAGTACTTC
CASSLSPGGVYEQYF
>TRBV2|.|TRBJ1-2|.
TGTGCCAGCACAGGGCGGGGGTACTATGGCTACACCTTC
CASTGRGYYGYTF
>TRBV9|.|TRBJ2-3|TRBD1
TGTGCCAGCAGCCCAGGGGACAGGGATATTGGAGATACGCAGTATTTT
CASSPGDRDIGDTQYF
>TRBV5-1|.|TRBJ1-1|.
TGCGCCAGCAGAATGAACACTGAAGCTTTCTTT
CASRMNTEAFF
>TRBV19|.|TRBJ1-1|TRBD1
TGTGCCAGTAGTACGCAGGGACAGATGAACACTGAAGCTTTCTTT
CASSTQGQMNTEAFF
>TRBV28|.|TRBJ2-6|.
TGTGCCAGCAGTTTTTCCGGAGCGTCTGGGGCCAACGTCCTGACTTTC
CASSFSGASGANVLTF
>TRBV2|.|TRBJ2-5|TRBD2
TGTGCCAGCAGTTGGACTAGCGGGAGTGGGGAGACCCAGTACTTC
CASSWTSGSGETQYF
>TRBV29-1|.|TRBJ2-5|TRBD2
TGCAGCGCCGCGACTAGCGGGACCAGGGAGACCCAGTACTTC
CSAATSGTRETQYF
>TRBV7-9|.|TRBJ1-4|TRBD1
TGTGCCAGCAGCCCCAACTCCGGGACAGGGAATGAAAAACTGTTTTTT
CASSPNSGTGNEKLFF
>TRBV7-9|.|TRBJ2-7|TRBD1
TGTGCCAGCAGCCGGGCGGGGACAGGGGGTTCTTACGAGCAGTACTTC
CASSRAGTGGSYEQYF
>TRBV5-4|.|TRBJ2-1|TRBD1
TGTGCCAGCAGCTTGGACAGGGGGCCGCATGAGCAGTTCTTC
CASSLDRGPHEQFF
>TRBV29-1|once|TRBJ2-7|TRBD1
TGCAGCGTTGCCCCGACAGGGAGCTCCTACGAGCAGTACTTC
CSVAPTGSSYEQYF
>TRBV11-2|.|TRBJ2-1|TRBD2
TGTGCCAGCAGCTTAGGACTAGCGGAGCAGTTCTTC
CASSLGLAEQFF
>TRBV11-2|.|TRBJ2-1|.
TGTGCCAGCAGCTCAGATGTGCGAAATGAGCAGTTCTTC
CASSSDVRNEQFF
>TRBV29-1|.|TRBJ2-3|TRBD2
TGCAGCGCGACTAGCGGGGGCGGCACAGATACGCAGTATTTT
CSATSGGGTDTQYF
>TRBV29-1|.|TRBJ2-7|TRBD2
TGCAGCGTTGGGGGGACTAGCGGCTCCTACGAGCAGTACTTC
CSVGGTSGSYEQYF
>TRBV5-4|.|TRBJ2-5|TRBD2
TGTGCCAGCAGCTTGTCTAGCGGGAGAGAGACCCAGTACTTC
CASSLSSGRETQYF
>TRBV4-1|once|TRBJ2-1|.
TGCGCCAGCAGCTTCCGGCTAGGGGAGCAGTTCTTC
CASSFRLGEQFF
>TRBV5-4|.|TRBJ2-1|.
TGTGCCAGCAGCTTGTTGGGTAGCGGTGAGCAGTTCTTC
CASSLLGSGEQFF
>TRBV7-8|.|TRBJ2-7|.
TGTGCCAGCAGCTTAGAACTAGTCTACGAGCAGTACTTC
CASSLELVYEQYF
>TRBV5-1|once|TRBJ2-1|TRBD2
TGCGCCAGCAGCGAGGGGACTAGCGGTCATGGTGAGCAGTTCTTC
CASSEGTSGHGEQFF
>TRBV5-1|.|TRBJ2-7|.
TGCGCCACCCTGTCTCGGGCGGACTACGAGCAGTACTTC
CATLSRADYEQYF
>TRBV6-5|.|TRBJ1-4|.
TGTGCCAGCAGAGCGGGAACTACTAATGAAAAACTGTTTTTT
CASRAGTTNEKLFF